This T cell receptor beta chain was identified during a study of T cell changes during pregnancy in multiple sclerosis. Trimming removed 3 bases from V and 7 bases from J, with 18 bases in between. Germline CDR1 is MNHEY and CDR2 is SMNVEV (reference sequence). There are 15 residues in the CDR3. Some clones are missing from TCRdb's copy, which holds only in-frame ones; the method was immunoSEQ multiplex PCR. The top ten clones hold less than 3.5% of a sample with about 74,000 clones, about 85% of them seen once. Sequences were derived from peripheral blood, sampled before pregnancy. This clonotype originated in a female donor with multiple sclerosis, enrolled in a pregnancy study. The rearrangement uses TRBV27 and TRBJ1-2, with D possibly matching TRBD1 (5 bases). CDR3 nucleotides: TGTGCCAGCAGTTTTACGGGGGGTCTGTCAGGTGGCTACACCTTC. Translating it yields CASSFTGGLSGGYTF.